This TCR beta chain appears in the sequencing data of a study of blood T cell repertoires in COVID-19 (dated by TCRdb to 2020 to 2022). Background for the entire study: Samples from collaborators originated in the United States, Italy and Spain and spanned both the acute and convalescent phases of COVID-19. The prospective study material was composed of cDNA or gDNA derived from T cells, B-cell-depleted T cells, or PBMCs. Deeply sampled blood TCRbeta repertoires from subjects exposed to, actively infected with, or recovered from COVID-19 were included in the dataset. A freely available public database, intended as a resource for researchers studying the immune response to SARS-CoV-2, is where the repertoires were released. The samples were drawn from the first 160 participants of the ongoing ImmuneRACE study and from more than 1,000 subjects provided by 6 global collaborators. The sample metadata nearly always contained a de-identified subject ID, COVID-19 status, age in years and sex. HLA class I and class II types, where available, came from metadata supplied by the sample provider rather than from assay-based typing. Beyond this particular receptor, the publication reports: The amount of clinical and demographic metadata varied by source and participant and was provided uncurated.

Of note for this clone: The specificity of this receptor is unknown. Base qualities are not recorded, but no much larger clone differs from it by a single base.

In the prospective study, participants were about 18 to 90 years old, resided in about two dozen geographic areas of the United States, and were enrolled through a virtual design. In the prospective study, cohorts were assigned on the basis of participant-reported clinical history obtained from a screening survey and a study questionnaire. Each participant in the prospective study had whole blood, serum and a nasopharyngeal or oropharyngeal swab collected by mobile phlebotomists. Additional blood draws and questionnaires over an approximately two-month period could optionally be provided by prospective study participants. Prospective study blood samples were shipped either frozen or at room temperature before DNA extraction. TCRbeta CDR3 regions were amplified from genomic DNA using the immunoSEQ Assay, a bias-controlled multiplex PCR. The paper's processing steps were these. Within the assay, amplification of reference gene primers was used to estimate how many nucleated cells each sample contained. Sequence reads were collapsed and filtered to measure the absolute abundance of every unique TCRbeta CDR3 rearrangement. Productive Simpson clonality was computed per sample as the square root of Simpson's diversity index over productive rearrangements. The source is immuneACCESS, and TCRdb retained only in-frame sequences with V and J called. Part of the clones is not carried over; for the studies checked, unresolved V genes explain less than half of this, and the remainder is unexplained. That table furnishes V, J and clone size, whereas the DNA furnished D and trimming. This sample holds more than 250,000 clones; around 91% were observed only once. The top ten clonotypes cover around 1.7% of the sample.

Germline trimming amounts to 1 base on V and 3 bases on J, with 4 as the count of junction bases outside the gene matches. The CDR3, cysteine through phenylalanine, is 16 amino acids long. Only the CDR3 part of the read is kept: 48 bases, read in frame from the first base. CDR1 and CDR2 were assigned from the germline V gene as SGHRS and YFSETQ. Sequenced input: PBMCs or T cells enriched from blood (not recorded which). The chain is encoded by TRBV5-1 joined to TRBJ2-7, and TRBD2 matches 13 of the central bases. This clonotype originated in a woman in her late teens or twenties with acute COVID-19. The sequenced DNA is TGCGCCAGCAGCTTGTCACTAGCGGGAGGGGACTACGAGCAGTACTTC. Its translation reads: CASSLSLAGGDYEQYF.